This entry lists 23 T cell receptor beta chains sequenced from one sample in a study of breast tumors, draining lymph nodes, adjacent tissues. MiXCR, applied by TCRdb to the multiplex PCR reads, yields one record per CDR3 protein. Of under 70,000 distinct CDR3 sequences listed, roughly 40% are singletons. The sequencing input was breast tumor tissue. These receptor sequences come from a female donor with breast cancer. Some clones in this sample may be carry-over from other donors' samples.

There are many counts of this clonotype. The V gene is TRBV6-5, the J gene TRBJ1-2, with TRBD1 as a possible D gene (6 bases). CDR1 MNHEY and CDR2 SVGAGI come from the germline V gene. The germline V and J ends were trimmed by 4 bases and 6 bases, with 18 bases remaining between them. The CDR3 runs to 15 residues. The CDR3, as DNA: TGTGCCAGCAGTTCTCCACAGCGGGGGCGGGATGGCTACACCTTC. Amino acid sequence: CASSSPQRGRDGYTF.

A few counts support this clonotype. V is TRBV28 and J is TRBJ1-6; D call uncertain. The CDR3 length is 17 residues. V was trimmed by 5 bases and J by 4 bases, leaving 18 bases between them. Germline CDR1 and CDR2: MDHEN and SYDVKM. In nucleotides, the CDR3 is TGTGCCAGCAGTCCCCCCTCGGGGTATACTTATAATTCACCCCTCCACTTT. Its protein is CASSPPSGYTYNSPLHF.

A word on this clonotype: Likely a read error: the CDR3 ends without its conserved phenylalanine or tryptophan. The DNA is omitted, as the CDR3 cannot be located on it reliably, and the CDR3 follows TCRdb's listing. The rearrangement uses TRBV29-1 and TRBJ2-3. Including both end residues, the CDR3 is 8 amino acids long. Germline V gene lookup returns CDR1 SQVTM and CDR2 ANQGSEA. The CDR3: CSVEDSNY.

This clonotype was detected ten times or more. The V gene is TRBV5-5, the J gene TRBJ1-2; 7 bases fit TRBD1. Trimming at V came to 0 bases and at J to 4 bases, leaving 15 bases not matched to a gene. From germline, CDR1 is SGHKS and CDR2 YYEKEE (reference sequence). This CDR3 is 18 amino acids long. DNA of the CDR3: TGTGCCAGCAGCTTGGTGGGGCGGGACAGCAAGGAACCCTATGGCTACACCTTC. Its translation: CASSLVGRDSKEPYGYTF.

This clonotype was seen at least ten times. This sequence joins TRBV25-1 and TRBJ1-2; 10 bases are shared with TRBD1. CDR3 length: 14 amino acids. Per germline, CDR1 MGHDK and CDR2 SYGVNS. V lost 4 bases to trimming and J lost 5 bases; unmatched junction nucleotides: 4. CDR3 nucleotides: TGTGCCAGCAGTGGTGACAGGGGGCTATATGGCTACACCTTC. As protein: CASSGDRGLYGYTF.

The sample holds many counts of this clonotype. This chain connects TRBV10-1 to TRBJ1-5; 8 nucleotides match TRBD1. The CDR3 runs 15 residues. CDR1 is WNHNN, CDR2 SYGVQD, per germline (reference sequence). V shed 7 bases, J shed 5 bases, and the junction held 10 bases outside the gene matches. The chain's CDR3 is CASIPADRADQPQHF. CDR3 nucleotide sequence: TGCGCCAGCATTCCTGCGGACAGGGCGGATCAGCCCCAGCATTTT.

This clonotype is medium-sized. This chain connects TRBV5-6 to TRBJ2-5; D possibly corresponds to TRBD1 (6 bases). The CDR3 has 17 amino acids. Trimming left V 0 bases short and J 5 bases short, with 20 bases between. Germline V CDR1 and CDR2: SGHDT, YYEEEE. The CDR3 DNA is TGTGCCAGCAGCTTGGGAAGTCGCAGGGGCATAGGGGAGACCCAGTACTTC. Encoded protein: CASSLGSRRGIGETQYF.

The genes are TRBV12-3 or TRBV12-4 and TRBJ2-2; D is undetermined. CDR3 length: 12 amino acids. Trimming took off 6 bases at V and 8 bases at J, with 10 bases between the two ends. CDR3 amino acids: CASRAGGGELFF. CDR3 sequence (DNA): TGTGCCAGCAGGGCTGGCGGTGGGGAGCTGTTTTTT.

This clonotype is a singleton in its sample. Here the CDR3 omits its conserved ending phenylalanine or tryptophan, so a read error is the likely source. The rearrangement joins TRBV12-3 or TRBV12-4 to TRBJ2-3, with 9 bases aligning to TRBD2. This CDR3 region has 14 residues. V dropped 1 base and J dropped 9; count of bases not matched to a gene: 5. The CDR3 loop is CASSLGISGGTQYS. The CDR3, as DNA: TGTGCCAGCAGTTTAGGGATTAGCGGGGGCACGCAGTATTCT.

The CDR3 here is CARRTGPNEKLFF. The CDR3 DNA reads as TGTGCTAGGAGGACCGGACCAAATGAAAAACTGTTTTTT. The chain carries TRBV2 and TRBJ1-4, with unresolved D. Per the germline V gene, CDR1 is SNHLY and CDR2 is FYNNEI. This CDR3 has 13 amino acids.

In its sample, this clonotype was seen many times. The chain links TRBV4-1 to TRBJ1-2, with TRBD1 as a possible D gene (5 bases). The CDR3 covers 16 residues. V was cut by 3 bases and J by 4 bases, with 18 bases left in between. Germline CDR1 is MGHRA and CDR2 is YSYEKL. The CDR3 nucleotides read TGCGCCAGCAGCCAGGGGACTGTCTACCCCTCCTATGGCTACACCTTC. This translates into CASSQGTVYPSYGYTF.

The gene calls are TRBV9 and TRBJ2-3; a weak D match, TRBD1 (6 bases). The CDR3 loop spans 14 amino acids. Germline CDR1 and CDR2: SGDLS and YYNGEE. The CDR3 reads CARGFLQGIDTQYF. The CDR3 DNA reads TGTGCTAGAGGGTTTCTACAGGGAATAGATACGCAGTATTTT.

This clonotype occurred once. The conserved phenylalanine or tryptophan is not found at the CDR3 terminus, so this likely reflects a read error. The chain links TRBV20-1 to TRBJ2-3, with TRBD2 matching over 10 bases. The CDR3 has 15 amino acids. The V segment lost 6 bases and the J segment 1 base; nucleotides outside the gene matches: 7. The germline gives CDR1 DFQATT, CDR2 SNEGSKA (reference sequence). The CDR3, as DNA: TGCAGTGCCACACTGCTAGCGGGAGGCACAGATACGCAGTATGTT. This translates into CSATLLAGGTDTQYV.

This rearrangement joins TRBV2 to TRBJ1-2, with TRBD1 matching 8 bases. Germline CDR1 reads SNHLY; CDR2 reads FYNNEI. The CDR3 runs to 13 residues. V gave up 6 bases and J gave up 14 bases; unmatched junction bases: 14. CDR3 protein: CASSFGTGYGWTF. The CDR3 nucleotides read TGTGCCAGCAGCTTTGGGACAGGATATGGCTGGACCTTC.

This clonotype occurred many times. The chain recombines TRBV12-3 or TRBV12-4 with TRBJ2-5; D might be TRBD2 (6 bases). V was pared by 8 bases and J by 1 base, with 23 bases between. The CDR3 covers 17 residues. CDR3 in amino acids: CASAHGGVRTGQETQYF. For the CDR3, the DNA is TGTGCCAGCGCCCACGGAGGGGTTAGAACAGGCCAAGAGACCCAGTACTTC.

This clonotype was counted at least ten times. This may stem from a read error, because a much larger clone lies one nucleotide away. The CDR3 DNA reads as TGTGCCAGCAGCTTAGTCAGGGGGTACCAAGAGACCCAGCACTTC. The encoded protein is CASSLVRGYQETQHF. The chain couples TRBV7-2 to TRBJ2-5, with 7 positions matching TRBD1. CDR1 and CDR2 from the germline V gene are SGHTA and FQGNSA. The CDR3 is made up of 15 amino acids.

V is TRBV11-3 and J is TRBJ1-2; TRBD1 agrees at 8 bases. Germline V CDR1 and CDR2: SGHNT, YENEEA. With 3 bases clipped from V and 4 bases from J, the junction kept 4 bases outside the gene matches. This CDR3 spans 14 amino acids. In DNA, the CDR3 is TGTGCCAGCAGCTTGGCCGGGACAGGCTATGGCTACACCTTC. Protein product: CASSLAGTGYGYTF.

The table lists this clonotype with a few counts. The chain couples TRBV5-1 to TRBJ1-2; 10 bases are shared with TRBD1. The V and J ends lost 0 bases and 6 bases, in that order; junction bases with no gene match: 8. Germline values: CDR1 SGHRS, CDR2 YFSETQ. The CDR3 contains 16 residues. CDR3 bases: TGCGCCAGCAGCTTGGTAGGGACAGGGGCCGGGAATGGCTACACCTTC. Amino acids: CASSLVGTGAGNGYTF.

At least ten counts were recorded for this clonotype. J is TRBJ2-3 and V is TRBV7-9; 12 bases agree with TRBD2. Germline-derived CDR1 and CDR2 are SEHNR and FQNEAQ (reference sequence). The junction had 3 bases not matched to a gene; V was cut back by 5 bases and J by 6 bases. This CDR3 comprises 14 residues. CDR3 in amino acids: CASSLGLAGDTQYF. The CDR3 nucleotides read TGTGCCAGCAGCCTCGGACTAGCGGGGGATACGCAGTATTTT. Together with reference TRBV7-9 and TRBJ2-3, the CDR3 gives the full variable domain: DTGVSQNPRHKITKRGQNVTFRCDPISEHNRLYWYRQTLGQGPEFLTYFQNEAQLEKSRLLSDRFSAERPKGSFSTLEIQRTEQGDSAMYLCASSLGLAGDTQYFGPGTRLTVL.

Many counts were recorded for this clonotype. The CDR3 coding sequence is TGTGCCAGCGGACAGGGGGTAAGACAACTGTTTTTT. Translated, it gives CASGQGVRQLFF. The V gene is TRBV19, the J gene TRBJ1-4, with 10 bases lining up with TRBD1. The V gene's germline CDR1 is LNHDA and CDR2 SQIVND (reference sequence). The ends lost 9 bases at V and 12 bases at J; junction bases unmatched: 7. This CDR3 region has 12 residues.

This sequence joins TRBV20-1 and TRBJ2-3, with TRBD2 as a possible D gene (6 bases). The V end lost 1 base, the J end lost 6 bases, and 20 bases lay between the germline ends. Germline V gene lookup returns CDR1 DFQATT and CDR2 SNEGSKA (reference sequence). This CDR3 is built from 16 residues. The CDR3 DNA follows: TGCAGTGCTAGAGGGTATATAGGACTAATCGTGGATACGCAGTATTTT. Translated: CSARGYIGLIVDTQYF.

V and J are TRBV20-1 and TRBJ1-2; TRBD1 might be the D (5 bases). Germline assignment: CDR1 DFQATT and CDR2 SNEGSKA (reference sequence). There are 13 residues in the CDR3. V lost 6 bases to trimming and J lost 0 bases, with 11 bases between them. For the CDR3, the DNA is TGCAGTGCCGACAGACGTTCTAACTATGGCTACACCTTC. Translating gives CSADRRSNYGYTF.

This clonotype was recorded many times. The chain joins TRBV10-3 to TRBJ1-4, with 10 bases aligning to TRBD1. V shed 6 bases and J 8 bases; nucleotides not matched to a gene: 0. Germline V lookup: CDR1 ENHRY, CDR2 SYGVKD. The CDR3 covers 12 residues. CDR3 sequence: CAIRGQGEKLFF. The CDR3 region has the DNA TGTGCCATCAGGGGACAGGGGGAAAAACTGTTTTTT.